Listed below are T cell receptor beta chains from one sample, sequenced in a study of cytomegalovirus exposure and HLA in healthy donors. Generated by immunoSEQ multiplex PCR, the TCRdb table keeps only in-frame clones and is missing some. The data hold 100,000 or so clones, with around 15% observed a single time. The specimen sequenced was PBMCs. These TCRs come from a female donor in good health and CMV-seronegative. Both conserved end residues are part of each CDR3. Fields, in order: D gene, J gene, clone size, V gene, CDR3 DNA, CDR3 protein. A D gene is named only where the DNA matches it firmly. Not every row has a clone size; where given, it reads once, few, many or a size class.

TRBD1 | TRBJ1-1 | NA | TRBV5-1 | TGCGCCAGCAGAACAGGGGGTACCGATAACACTGAAGCTTTCTTT | CASRTGGTDNTEAFF
TRBD1 | TRBJ1-1 | NA | TRBV30 | TGTGCCTGGAATTCCGCCGGGACAGGGAAAACTGAAGCTTTCTTT | CAWNSAGTGKTEAFF
NA | TRBJ1-1 | NA | TRBV7-8 | TGTGCCAGCAGCTCCGACAGTGACACTGAAGCTTTCTTT | CASSSDSDTEAFF
NA | TRBJ1-2 | NA | TRBV18 | TGTGCCAGCTCGCCGGACATGAGCTATAGTGGCTACACCTTC | CASSPDMSYSGYTF
NA | TRBJ1-3 | NA | TRBV11-2 | TGTGCCAGCAGCTCTACAACAGGAACTCAAAAGATATATTTT | CASSSTTGTQKIYF
NA | TRBJ1-1 | NA | TRBV6-6 | TGTGCCAGCAGTTACGGGCAGGACACTGAAGCTTTCTTT | CASSYGQDTEAFF
TRBD2 | TRBJ2-3 | many | TRBV10-2 | TGCGCCAGCAGACTAGCGGGGGGCACAGATACGCAGTATTTT | CASRLAGGTDTQYF
NA | TRBJ2-7 | NA | TRBV4-3 | TGCGCCAGCAGCTCCTTGGGGGGGGCAGGGACATACGAGCAGTACTTC | CASSSLGGAGTYEQYF
TRBD1 | TRBJ2-7 | NA | TRBV5-4 | TGTGCCAGCAGCCGTCAGGGGGCCTTAGCTACCTACGAGCAGTACTTC | CASSRQGALATYEQYF
TRBD1 | TRBJ2-3 | NA | TRBV19 | TGTGCCAGTAGCCTGACAGGGGGCACAGATACGCAGTATTTT | CASSLTGGTDTQYF
TRBD1 | TRBJ2-7 | NA | TRBV15 | TGTGCCACCAGCAGAGAGCCGGGACAGACATACTACGAGCAGTACTTC | CATSREPGQTYYEQYF
NA | TRBJ2-3 | few | TRBV27 | TGTGCCAGCAGGAAGCTCTATACGGGGGATACGCAGTATTTT | CASRKLYTGDTQYF
NA | TRBJ2-3 | few | TRBV27 | TGTGCCAGCAGTCAGACAGCTTTTAGCACAGATACGCAGTATTTT | CASSQTAFSTDTQYF
TRBD2 | TRBJ2-5 | NA | TRBV5-1 | TGCGCCAGCAGCTTGGGCGGGGGAGAGACCCAGTACTTC | CASSLGGGETQYF
NA | TRBJ1-2 | few | TRBV6-5 | TGTGCCAGCAGTTACGGTACGGCAGGAAACTATGGCTACACCTTC | CASSYGTAGNYGYTF
NA | TRBJ1-1 | NA | TRBV9 | TGTGCCAGCAGCGTAGAGGGGCCGGGGGGTATCGCTTTCTTT | CASSVEGPGGIAFF
TRBD1 | TRBJ1-1 | NA | TRBV29-1 | TGCAGCGTTCGACAGGGGCACACTGAAGCTTTCTTT | CSVRQGHTEAFF
TRBD1 | TRBJ1-2 | few | TRBV7-6 | TGTGCCAGCAGCTTGGGACAGGGCGGGGTCTATGGCTACACCTTC | CASSLGQGGVYGYTF
NA | TRBJ2-5 | few | TRBV7-9 | TGTGCCAGCAGCTTAGACCCAGAAGAGACCCAGTACTTC | CASSLDPEETQYF
TRBD1 | TRBJ2-4 | few | TRBV5-4 | TGTGCCAGCAGCTCGCGACAGGGTGGGACAAACATTCAGTACTTC | CASSSRQGGTNIQYF
TRBD2 | TRBJ2-7 | few | TRBV5-1 | TGCGCCAGTGCCCTAGCGGGAGGTACCAGAGCGCAGTACTTC | CASALAGGTRAQYF
NA | TRBJ1-1 | few | TRBV5-1 | TGCGCCAGCAGCTTGAGTACGGGGGGCAGCACTGAAGCTTTCTTT | CASSLSTGGSTEAFF
NA | TRBJ2-4 | NA | TRBV5-4 | TGTGCCAGCAGTCTTGAGACTAAGGGACACTCTGACTTC | CASSLETKGHSDF
TRBD2 | TRBJ2-3 | NA | TRBV9 | TGTGCCAGCAGCTCGACTTGGACTAGCGGGGGGCTCACGAGAACAGATACGCAGTATTTT | CASSSTWTSGGLTRTDTQYF
TRBD1 | TRBJ2-7 | NA | TRBV28 | TGTGCCAGCAGGGACAGGGTCTCCTACGAGCAGTACTTC | CASRDRVSYEQYF
NA | TRBJ2-3 | NA | TRBV11-2 | TGTGCCAGCAGCTTCCCGGACTTAGCTTATACGCAGTATTTT | CASSFPDLAYTQYF
TRBD2 | TRBJ2-5 | few | TRBV9 | TGTGCCAGCAGCTCTGTTGGGACTAGCAAAGAGACCCAGTACTTC | CASSSVGTSKETQYF
NA | TRBJ1-2 | few | TRBV5-1 | TGCGCCAGCAGCTTGAGTTTTTCGTCGGGATCTGGCTACACCTTC | CASSLSFSSGSGYTF
TRBD1 | TRBJ1-1 | NA | TRBV7-3 | TGTGCCAGCAGCTTATCTTCGGACAGGGTCACTGAAGCTTTCTTT | CASSLSSDRVTEAFF
NA | TRBJ1-5 | NA | TRBV28 | TGTGCCAGCAGGGAGACCCCACGGGACAATCAGCCCCAGCATTTT | CASRETPRDNQPQHF
NA | TRBJ1-2 | few | TRBV19 | TGTGCCAGTAGTATAGAACGAGGGCGCGGGGGCTACACCTTC | CASSIERGRGGYTF
NA | TRBJ2-7 | few | TRBV11-1 | TGTGCCAGCAGCCCCACAAATAGGGACACCTACTACGAGCAGTACTTC | CASSPTNRDTYYEQYF
TRBD1 | TRBJ1-1 | NA | TRBV7-3 | TGTGCCAGCAGCAGGGGGCTGAACACTGAAGCTTTCTTT | CASSRGLNTEAFF